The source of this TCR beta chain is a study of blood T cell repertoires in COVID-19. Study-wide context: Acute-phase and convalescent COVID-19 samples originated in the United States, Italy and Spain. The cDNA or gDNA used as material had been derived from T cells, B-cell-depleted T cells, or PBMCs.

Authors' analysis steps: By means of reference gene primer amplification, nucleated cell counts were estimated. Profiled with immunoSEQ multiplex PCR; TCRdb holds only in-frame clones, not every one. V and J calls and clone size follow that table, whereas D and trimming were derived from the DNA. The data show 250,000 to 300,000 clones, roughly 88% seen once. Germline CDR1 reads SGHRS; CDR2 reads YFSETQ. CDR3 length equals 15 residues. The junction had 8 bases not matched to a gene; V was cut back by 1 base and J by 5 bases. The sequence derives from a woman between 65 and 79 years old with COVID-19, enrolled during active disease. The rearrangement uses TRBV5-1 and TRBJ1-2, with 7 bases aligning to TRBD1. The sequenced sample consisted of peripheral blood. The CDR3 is CASSLTGDGLYGYTF. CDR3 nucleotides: TGCGCCAGCAGCTTGACAGGGGACGGGTTATATGGCTACACCTTC.